These 14 T cell receptor beta chains came from one sample sequenced in a study of a mutant IDH1 vaccine in newly diagnosed glioma. These TCRs are of unknown antigen specificity. The time point is: week 23, last vaccination. The content of each vaccine dose was 300 ug of mutant IDH1 20-mer peptide, and topical imiquimod accompanied it. Some clones are missing from TCRdb's copy, which holds only in-frame ones; the method was immunoSEQ multiplex PCR. This table holds 75,000 to 80,000 clones, around 85% found once. Sequenced material: PBMCs, taken from a glioma patient whose treatment included an IDH1 peptide vaccine. The source is a woman aged 45-65 years with glioma.

The V and J genes are TRBV10-1 and TRBJ2-1, with 8 positions matching TRBD1. Germline V gene lookup returns CDR1 WNHNN and CDR2 SYGVQD (reference sequence). This CDR3 has 16 amino acids. V was pared by 1 base and J by 2 bases, with 4 bases of the junction left unmatched. CDR3 region: CASSEYNRGAYNEQFF. The DNA for the CDR3 is TGCGCCAGCAGTGAGTATAACAGGGGGGCCTACAATGAGCAGTTCTTC.

V and J are TRBV28 and TRBJ2-2; D is unresolved. Germline lookup yields CDR1 MDHEN and CDR2 SYDVKM. The CDR3 length is 11 residues. V dropped 6 bases and J dropped 4 bases, with 3 bases sitting between them. The CDR3 sequence is CASSSTGELFF. CDR3 bases: TGTGCCAGCAGCAGCACCGGGGAGCTGTTTTTT.

Comment on this clone: This sequence may be a read error, since a much larger clone differs from it by one base. This specimen includes other DNA sequences encoding the same CDR3. The chain carries TRBV6-1 and TRBJ2-3, with 12 bases aligning to TRBD2. The CDR3 loop spans 15 amino acids. V was pared by 2 bases and J by 4 bases, with 1 base of the junction left unmatched. Germline V gives CDR1 MNHNS, CDR2 SASEGT. The CDR3 reads CASSELAGGPDTQYF. The CDR3 bases are TGTGCCAGCAGTGAACTAGCGGGAGGGCCAGATACGCAGTATTTT.

The genes are TRBV5-1 and TRBJ1-4, with D hard to call. The V gene lost 5 bases and the J gene lost 3 bases, with 11 bases spanning the gap. Germline CDR1 SGHRS, CDR2 YFSETQ. This CDR3 comprises 14 residues. The CDR3, as DNA: TGCGCCAGCAGGGAACCTGGGCCTAATGAAAAACTGTTTTTT. Translation gives CASREPGPNEKLFF.

The V gene is TRBV25-1, the J gene TRBJ2-3, with no clear D. The CDR3 extends over 14 amino acids. V lost 6 bases to trimming and J lost 4 bases, with 14 bases between them. Germline V lookup: CDR1 MGHDK, CDR2 SYGVNS. Here the CDR3 reads CASRASLRADTQYF. Written as DNA, the CDR3 is TGTGCCAGCAGGGCCAGCCTAAGGGCAGATACGCAGTATTTT.

The V gene is TRBV19, the J gene TRBJ2-7, with 7 bases lining up with TRBD2. Trimming cost V 2 bases and J 1 base; bases outside gene matches: 5. Germline V lookup: CDR1 LNHDA, CDR2 SQIVND (reference sequence). CDR3 length: 15 residues. The CDR3 spells CASSIRGEGSYEQYF. The DNA for the CDR3 is TGTGCCAGTAGTATAAGAGGGGAGGGGTCCTACGAGCAGTACTTC.

This clone has only a few counts. The genes are TRBV19 and TRBJ1-5; a possible D gene is TRBD1 (5 bases). The germline V gene encodes CDR1 LNHDA and CDR2 SQIVND (reference sequence). The V gene lost 3 bases and the J gene lost 1 base, with 10 bases spanning the gap. The CDR3 consists of 15 residues. CDR3 residues: CASSIGGVSNQPQHF. In DNA, the CDR3 is TGTGCCAGTAGTATCGGGGGGGTGAGCAATCAGCCCCAGCATTTT.

The rearrangement links TRBV19 to TRBJ2-1; D is uncertain. The CDR3 spans 15 residues. Germline V gene sequence: CDR1 LNHDA, CDR2 SQIVND (reference sequence). Deletions cut 7 bases from V and 6 bases from J, with 19 bases between. The CDR3 reads CASTPTYRRRNEQFF. The CDR3, as DNA: TGTGCCAGTACCCCAACCTACCGGCGGCGCAATGAGCAGTTCTTC.

This clone was picked up one time. This rearrangement joins TRBV7-9 to TRBJ2-5; a weak D match, TRBD1 (6 bases). CDR3 length: 14 amino acids. CDR1 and CDR2 from the germline V gene are SEHNR and FQNEAQ (reference sequence). The germline V and J ends were trimmed by 0 bases and 11 bases, with 16 bases remaining between them. CDR3 DNA sequence: TGTGCCAGCAGCTTAGCGAAGGGACAAGGATGGCAGTACTTC. The encoded protein is CASSLAKGQGWQYF.

In its sample, this clone was seen once. The chain recombines TRBV6-1 with TRBJ2-1; TRBD1 aligns across 10 bases. Germline trimming cut 6 bases from V and 5 bases from J; bases unmatched to any gene: 7. This CDR3 is built from 15 residues. Germline lookup yields CDR1 MNHNS and CDR2 SASEGT. The CDR3 protein is CASSTRDRGDNEQFF. In DNA form, the CDR3 reads TGTGCCAGCAGCACCAGGGACAGGGGCGACAATGAGCAGTTCTTC.

V and J are TRBV27 and TRBJ2-2; tentative D call: TRBD1 (7 bases). The CDR3 totals 20 residues. Per germline, CDR1 MNHEY and CDR2 SMNVEV (reference sequence). The V and J ends lost 5 bases and 0 bases respectively, with 25 bases between them. CDR3 region: CASSEGAGWRRFANTGELFF. The CDR3 DNA sequence: TGTGCCAGCAGTGAGGGGGCGGGATGGCGGAGGTTCGCGAACACCGGGGAGCTGTTTTTT.

This clone came up a few times. The chain has TRBV7-3 and TRBJ2-7, with 7 positions matching TRBD1. Germline CDR1 reads SGHTA; CDR2 reads FQGTGA. The CDR3 is 15 amino acids. V trimming: 5 bases; J trimming: 4 bases; junction bases outside the gene matches: 11. In DNA form, the CDR3 reads TGTGCCAGCAGCCCGCCGGGCAGGGGGTATTACGAGCAGTACTTC. Its translation is CASSPPGRGYYEQYF.

The chain couples TRBV6-5 to TRBJ1-1, with 9 bases that match TRBD1. The CDR3 extends over 15 amino acids. The V gene's germline CDR1 is MNHEY and CDR2 SVGAGI. The J segment lost 5 bases and the V segment lost 0 bases, leaving 4 bases of the junction unmatched. The CDR3 loop is CASSYSTGGLTEAFF. The CDR3 DNA is TGTGCCAGCAGTTACTCAACAGGGGGCTTGACTGAAGCTTTCTTT.

In its sample, this clone was seen once. The genes are TRBV5-6 and TRBJ2-7; 10 nucleotides align to TRBD2. Trimming took 0 bases from V and 5 from J; bases not matched to a gene: 5. There are 15 residues in the CDR3. Germline V gene sequence: CDR1 SGHDT, CDR2 YYEEEE. CDR3 residues: CASSLVSLAGDEQYF. The CDR3 DNA is TGTGCCAGCAGCTTGGTGTCCCTAGCGGGAGACGAGCAGTACTTC. Based on the CDR3 plus reference TRBV5-6 and TRBJ2-7, the full variable domain is DAGVTQSPTHLIKTRGQQVTLRCSPKSGHDTVSWYQQALGQGPQFIFQYYEEEERQRGNFPDRFSGHQFPNYSSELNVNALLLGDSALYLCASSLVSLAGDEQYFGPGTRLTVT.